The present entry profiles one T cell receptor beta chain with its context. These data originate in a study of blood T cell repertoires in COVID-19. Trimming took 5 bases from V and 0 from J, leaving 8 bases between them. The CDR3 totals 12 residues. CDR1 and CDR2 (germline): GTSNPN, SVGIG (reference sequence). Here immunoSEQ multiplex PCR was the method, and the copy in TCRdb shows in-frame clones only, minus some. The sample lists over 200,000 clones; about 90% were seen once. J is TRBJ2-7 and V is TRBV30; tentative D call: TRBD2 (6 bases). The sequence derives from a man aged 40-49 years with active or convalescent COVID-19. Sample: peripheral blood. This CDR3 reads CAWGDFSYEQYF. The CDR3 DNA sequence: TGTGCCTGGGGGGACTTCTCCTACGAGCAGTACTTC.